This TCR beta chain was profiled in a study of cytomegalovirus exposure and HLA in healthy donors. The CDR3 totals 14 residues. Germline CDR1 reads SGHRS; CDR2 reads YFSETQ. V lost 7 bases, J lost 2 bases, and 7 bases stayed unmatched. The PCR had 60 Vbeta and 13 Jbeta primers. The table came from immunoSEQ multiplex PCR; TCRdb's copy has only in-frame clones and leaves some out. This sample has 25,000 to 35,000 clones; 35% to 50% occur once, and the top ten carry 1.5% to 2.5%. At the time of sampling, donors were nominally healthy, though unrecorded immune exposures were likely. The TCR originated in a woman aged 45-65 years in good health and CMV-seronegative. Sequenced input: PBMCs. V and J are TRBV5-1 and TRBJ2-7; 9 nucleotides match TRBD1. The CDR3 reads CASAEGQGTYEQYF. The CDR3 nucleotides are TGCGCCAGCGCGGAAGGACAGGGGACCTACGAGCAGTACTTC.